This TCR beta chain was sequenced during a study of CD8 T cells in Susac syndrome. Study as a whole: Treatment at blood withdrawal was none, corticosteroids, or intravenous immunoglobulin alone in Susac syndrome patients.

Random hexamers were used to reverse transcribe an amount of roughly 0.45 to 1 ug RNA. TCRdb reanalysed the immunoSEQ multiplex PCR reads using MiXCR and keeps one entry per CDR3 protein. In the table there are around 190,000 distinct CDR3 sequences, 90% to 95% of which are singletons. The CDR3 is made up of 15 amino acids. Germline lookup yields CDR1 KGHSH and CDR2 LQKENI. V was clipped by 2 bases and J by 5 bases, with 13 bases between them. The source of this sequence is a human donor with Susac syndrome. The V call is TRBV18, the J call TRBJ1-5; D is ambiguous. The specimen was CD4+ T cells from PBMCs. The CDR3 loop is CASSPGRGGHQPQHF. Here the CDR3 DNA reads TGTGCCAGCTCACCAGGACGGGGAGGACATCAGCCCCAGCATTTT. Full variable domain (remainder filled in from reference TRBV18 and TRBJ1-5): NAGVMQNPRHLVRRRGQEARLRCSPMKGHSHVYWYRQLPEEGLKFMVYLQKENIIDESGMPKERFSAEFPKEGPSILRIQQVVRGDSAAYFCASSPGRGGHQPQHFGDGTRLSIL.